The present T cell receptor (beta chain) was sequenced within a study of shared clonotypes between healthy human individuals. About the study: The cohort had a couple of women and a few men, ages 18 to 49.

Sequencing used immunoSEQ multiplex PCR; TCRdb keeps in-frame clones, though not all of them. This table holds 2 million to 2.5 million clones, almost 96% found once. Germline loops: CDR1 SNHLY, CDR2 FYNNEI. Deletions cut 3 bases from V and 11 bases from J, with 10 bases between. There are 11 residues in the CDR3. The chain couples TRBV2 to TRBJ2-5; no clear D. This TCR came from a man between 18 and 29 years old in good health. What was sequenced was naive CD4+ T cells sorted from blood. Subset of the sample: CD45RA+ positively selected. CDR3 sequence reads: CASSDWDEQYF. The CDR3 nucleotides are TGTGCCAGCAGTGATTGGGATGAGCAGTACTTC.